The present entry profiles one T cell receptor (beta chain) with its context. Its antigen is not known. The CDR3 length is 14 residues. V lost 1 base and J 5 bases, leaving 9 bases between the germline ends. From germline, CDR1 is MDHEN and CDR2 SYDVKM. Profiling relied on immunoSEQ multiplex PCR, and the TCRdb table lists in-frame clones only, not all of them. In the table there are 77,000 or so clones, roughly nine tenths of which are singletons. Autoimmune disease history or systemic immunosuppression led to patients being barred. The data were taken from a study of OX40 agonist ivuxolimab in advanced cancers. At the level of the study: Participants could have had prior anti-PD-1, anti-PD-L1 or anti-CTLA-4 therapy, and around 40% had some.

Study conclusions and caveats: CD4+ and CD8+ T cells in blood underwent clonal expansion by week 6 at 0.1 to 3.0 mg/kg. In the expanded peripheral T cells, antigen specificity was never determined.

This chain connects TRBV28 to TRBJ1-5, with D possibly being TRBD1 (5 bases). The receptor was derived from an adult with an advanced solid tumor such as melanoma, head and neck, liver or kidney cancer. This material consisted of CD4+ or CD8+ T cells sorted from blood, taken in a trial of the OX40 agonist ivuxolimab. CDR3: CASSLSGGDQPQHF. The CDR3 nucleotides read TGTGCCAGCAGTTTATCGGGGGGTGATCAGCCCCAGCATTTT.